This section outlines one T cell receptor (beta chain) sequence together with its context. This clonotype was counted between two and nine times. This clone's antigen is unknown. No much larger clone is present one base from it, and per-base qualities are unavailable. Synthesis of TCR cDNA relied on 5'RACE template switching, a step that introduced a universal primer site along with unique molecular identifiers. cDNA synthesis was primed from both the TCR alpha and TCR beta constant segments. Library amplification used two PCR steps, and the second PCR step added sample barcodes and sequencing adapters. Sequencing of libraries was done on Illumina HiSeq 2500 (2x100 bp) or NovaSeq (2x150 bp). In the paper's pipeline: Demultiplexing of reads and collapsing into UMI consensus sequences were performed with MIGEC, and V(D)J alignment was carried out with MiXCR. Clonotypes responding to the vaccine were identified with edgeR on replicate PBMC samples, with the criteria of FDR below 0.01 and a log2 fold change above 5 up to day 15. Bulk clonotypes were assigned CD4 or CD8 identity according to which sequenced CD4 or CD8 repertoire held them at higher abundance. TCRdb reworked the public reads: Q25 trimming with fastp, MiXCR clone assembly, productive beta chains retained. When rows share a CDR3 protein, they turn into one entry using the most common DNA and genes. TCRdb's processing, not the authors' own work, is the source of the V and J calls. For this sample the table gives 450,000 to 600,000 distinct CDR3 sequences, of which approximately 13% were detected only once. The ten largest clones represent over 13% of the sample.

The entry originates in a study of T cells after yellow fever vaccination (dated by TCRdb to about 2019). General notes on the study: The SMART-Seq v4 Ultra Low Input RNA kit was used to prepare libraries from fractions with low cell numbers. Blood was drawn at multiple timepoints before and after primary and secondary immunization, with bulk PBMC replicates and cell subsets isolated. To follow T-cell clones before and after primary and booster YFV17D yellow fever vaccination, bulk TCR alpha and beta repertoires were sequenced over time. The cohort comprised two healthy male donors, one aged 18 to 30 and one aged 30 to 39 years.

According to the study, the label for this sample's treatment or condition signals: live attenuated yellow fever vaccine strain. At every blood-draw timepoint, two biological replicates of bulk PBMCs were collected. PBMCs were isolated from peripheral blood using a standard Ficoll-Paque protocol. TriZol was used to extract RNA from bulk PBMCs, CD4 and CD8 fractions, and dextramer-positive and dextramer-negative fractions. The CDR3 measures 13 amino acids from cysteine to phenylalanine. Kept here is only the CDR3 DNA, which spans 39 bases and is read in frame from base 1. Per the germline V gene, ENHRY is the CDR1 and SYGVKD is the CDR2. V lost 0 bases and J lost 5 bases; the stretch between them is 7 bases long. Results and caveats for the whole study, not just this receptor: A small fraction of clonotypes showed up in both the CD4 and CD8 compartments, probably as a result of convergent recombination. Only a couple of donors were included in the study, so the extent to which the findings can be generalized is limited. The secondary T-cell response was weaker than the primary response but faster, peaking on day 5 instead of day 15. After the booster, most of the clones that had expanded following primary vaccination were detected again (about 95% of CD4 and around 88% of CD8), which suggests that memory was broadly maintained. Because abundant contaminating clonotypes from the bulk population could be contained in FACS-sorted repertoires, computational filtering was required.

This sample comprised PBMCs, obtained on the day of the yellow fever booster vaccination. The sequence joins TRBV10-3 to TRBJ2-5, with the D segment identity uncertain. The receptor was derived from a young man who received the YFV17D yellow fever vaccine. The sequenced DNA: TGTGCCATCAGTGAGTCCTCCAGGGAGACCCAGTACTTC. Its protein product is CAISESSRETQYF.